These 26 T cell receptor beta chains were all obtained from the same sample, sequenced in a study of cytomegalovirus exposure and HLA in healthy donors. The primer mix had 60 Vbeta and 13 Jbeta primers. Produced via immunoSEQ multiplex PCR; TCRdb's table is partial and in-frame only. The sample shows under 250,000 clones, 70% to 90% of them seen only once. Sequencing was performed on PBMCs. Receptor source: a girl aged 2 to 10 in good health and CMV-seronegative.

This chain joins TRBV29-1 and TRBJ2-2; 8 bases map to TRBD1. Germline trimming cut 4 bases from V and 0 bases from J; bases unmatched to any gene: 1. The germline gives CDR1 SQVTM, CDR2 ANQGSEA. The CDR3 is 14 amino acids. CDR3: CSVGQGPNTGELFF. CDR3 sequence (DNA): TGCAGCGTTGGACAGGGGCCGAACACCGGGGAGCTGTTTTTT.

This sequence joins TRBV18 and TRBJ1-3; D gene uncertain. The CDR3 is 15 amino acids. Trimming removed 2 bases at V and 0 bases at J, with 8 bases between. Germline V gives CDR1 KGHSH, CDR2 LQKENI. In DNA, the CDR3 is TGTGCCAGCTCACCAACAGCCATCTCTGGAAACACCATATATTTT. Amino acids: CASSPTAISGNTIYF.

This clone was seen once. The V and J genes are TRBV2 and TRBJ2-7; D unresolved. V lost 0 bases, J lost 8 bases, and 14 bases lay in between. CDR1 SNHLY and CDR2 FYNNEI come from the germline V gene. The CDR3 covers 14 residues. The CDR3 reads CASSEALPGGKQYF. Written as DNA, the CDR3 is TGTGCCAGCAGTGAAGCGCTTCCGGGTGGCAAGCAGTACTTC.

The CDR3 DNA reads TGTGCCAGCAGCTTAGGGCGGACTAGCGGGAGGAGAACAGATACGCAGTATTTT. Its protein is CASSLGRTSGRRTDTQYF. This rearrangement joins TRBV11-3 to TRBJ2-3, with 14 bases matching TRBD2. The J segment lost 3 bases and the V segment lost 1 base, leaving 6 bases of the junction unmatched. Germline assignment: CDR1 SGHNT and CDR2 YENEEA. The CDR3 loop spans 18 amino acids.

The chain is built from TRBV18 and TRBJ1-1; D not certain. This CDR3 is built from 12 residues. Deletions cut 3 bases from V and 2 bases from J, with 4 bases between. The germline V gene encodes CDR1 KGHSH and CDR2 LQKENI. The CDR3 is CASSPSNTEAFF. The CDR3 nucleotides read TGTGCCAGCTCACCCAGTAACACTGAAGCTTTCTTT.

The rearrangement joins TRBV18 to TRBJ2-3; 8 nucleotides align to TRBD1. This CDR3 is built from 15 residues. With 3 bases clipped from V and 0 bases from J, the junction kept 2 bases outside the gene matches. The germline V gene encodes CDR1 KGHSH and CDR2 LQKENI. The CDR3 nucleotides are TGTGCCAGCTCACCCCGACAGGGGAGCACAGATACGCAGTATTTT. It yields the protein CASSPRQGSTDTQYF.

The CDR3 protein is CASSFGDNTDTQYF. The CDR3 DNA follows: TGTGCCAGCAGCTTCGGGGACAACACAGATACGCAGTATTTT. The chain is built from TRBV5-4 and TRBJ2-3, with D perhaps TRBD1 (6 bases). CDR1 and CDR2 from the germline V gene are SGHNT and YYREEE (reference sequence). V was clipped by 2 bases and J by 2 bases, with 9 bases between them. This CDR3 has 14 residues.

The chain couples TRBV6-1 to TRBJ1-2; TRBD1 is a possible D gene (6 bases). The CDR3 runs to 14 residues. Germline-derived CDR1 and CDR2 are MNHNS and SASEGT. Trimming left V 2 bases short and J 7 bases short, with 14 bases between. DNA of the CDR3: TGTGCCAGCAGTGAAAAAGGGGGATTAGGTGGCTACACCTTC. It is translated as CASSEKGGLGGYTF.

The chain employs TRBV5-6 and TRBJ2-7; D perhaps matches TRBD2 (6 bases). Germline V gene data show CDR1 as SGHDT and CDR2 as YYEEEE. V was cut by 2 bases and J by 1 base, with 13 bases left in between. The CDR3 is 15 residues long. The CDR3 loop reads CASSFIKTSSYEQYF. DNA of the CDR3: TGTGCCAGCAGCTTCATAAAGACTAGTTCCTACGAGCAGTACTTC.

This chain links TRBV10-1 with TRBJ2-1; 13 nucleotides line up with TRBD2. Looked up from germline, CDR1 is WNHNN and CDR2 is SYGVQD (reference sequence). Unmatched junction bases numbered 6, after V lost 5 bases and J lost 5 bases. The CDR3 sequence is 16 residues long. The CDR3 sequence: CASSKTGTSGDNEQFF. The DNA for the CDR3 is TGCGCCAGCAGTAAAACCGGGACTAGCGGGGACAATGAGCAGTTCTTC.

The chain combines TRBV2 with TRBJ2-2; TRBD1 might be the D (6 bases). V lost 7 bases and J 4 bases, leaving 13 bases between the germline ends. CDR1 and CDR2 from the germline V gene are SNHLY and FYNNEI. This CDR3 region has 14 residues. The CDR3 sequence: CASTLTGPTGELFF. CDR3 coding DNA: TGTGCCAGCACCTTGACAGGACCCACCGGGGAGCTGTTTTTT.

This clone appeared a few times. The CDR3 bases are TGTGCCAGTAGTATAGGGGAGGGGACTTCTTACTACGAGCAGTACTTC. Amino acid sequence: CASSIGEGTSYYEQYF. The chain couples TRBV19 to TRBJ2-7, with 7 bases aligning to TRBD2. The CDR3 is 16 residues long. With V trimmed by 1 base and J by 3 bases, 9 bases remained unmatched. Germline CDR1 is LNHDA and CDR2 is SQIVND (reference sequence).

V gene TRBV6-6 combines with J gene TRBJ2-1; possibly TRBD2 for D (7 bases). The germline V and J ends were trimmed by 6 bases and 0 bases, with 12 bases remaining between them. The length of the CDR3 is 15 residues. The germline gives CDR1 MNHNY, CDR2 SVGAGI (reference sequence). CDR3 DNA: TGTGCCAGCAGGTCAGGGGAGGGCTCCTACAATGAGCAGTTCTTC. Amino acids: CASRSGEGSYNEQFF.

The chain couples TRBV28 to TRBJ1-2; the match to TRBD1 covers 7 bases. The V and J ends lost 6 bases and 2 bases, in that order; junction bases with no gene match: 9. The CDR3 has 15 amino acids. Germline V gives CDR1 MDHEN, CDR2 SYDVKM. The DNA for the CDR3 is TGTGCCAGCAGGGTTAACAGGGGCACAAACTATGGCTACACCTTC. It codes for CASRVNRGTNYGYTF.

This chain links TRBV6-7 with TRBJ2-7; D is possibly TRBD2 (7 bases). TRBV6-7 is marked as an open reading frame, function uncertain. Between the trimmed V and J ends, which lost 2 bases and 2 bases, there was a span of 34 bases. The CDR3 is 22 residues long. The CDR3: CASSYTTTTRVVPGGPTYEQYF. The CDR3 DNA reads TGTGCCAGCAGTTACACAACAACGACGAGAGTCGTTCCGGGGGGCCCCACCTACGAGCAGTACTTC.

This chain joins TRBV29-1 and TRBJ1-5; TRBD1 agrees at 8 bases. This CDR3 is built from 14 residues. Losses at the gene ends were 4 bases for V and 6 bases for J; bases not matched to a gene: 8. The germline V gene has CDR1 SQVTM and CDR2 ANQGSEA. In DNA form, the CDR3 reads TGCAGCGTTGGAGGACAGGGAAGGGGTCAGCCCCAGCATTTT. This encodes CSVGGQGRGQPQHF.

This chain connects TRBV5-1 to TRBJ1-3, with a possible D match to TRBD1 (5 bases). CDR1 is SGHRS, CDR2 YFSETQ, per germline. This CDR3 has 14 residues. The V and J ends lost 5 bases and 0 bases respectively, with 9 bases between them. Here the CDR3 reads CASSYQGSGNTIYF. CDR3 bases: TGCGCCAGCAGTTATCAGGGCTCTGGAAACACCATATATTTT.

V usage is TRBV7-8 and J usage is TRBJ2-1, with a possible D match to TRBD2 (6 bases). V shed 5 bases and J shed 3 bases, with 14 bases lying between them. In germline, CDR1 is SGHVS, CDR2 FQNEAQ. This CDR3 comprises 15 residues. CDR3 in DNA: TGTGCCAGCAGCGCTCCGGGACTGAACTACAATGAGCAGTTCTTC. It is translated as CASSAPGLNYNEQFF.

This chain uses TRBV6-5 with TRBJ1-4; 9 bases are shared with TRBD1. This CDR3 has 15 residues. Germline CDR1 is MNHEY and CDR2 is SVGAGI. After removal of 6 bases from V and 7 bases from J, the junction contained 9 bases not matched to a gene. For the CDR3, the DNA is TGTGCCAGCAGGGGACAGGGTCAAACGAGTGAAAAACTGTTTTTT. It codes for CASRGQGQTSEKLFF.

The chain has TRBV28 and TRBJ1-1, with 10 nucleotides matching TRBD1. CDR3 size: 13 residues. Germline V lookup: CDR1 MDHEN, CDR2 SYDVKM. The J segment lost 3 bases and the V segment lost 11 bases, leaving 6 bases of the junction unmatched. The CDR3 region is CAAGTGEDTEAFF. CDR3 coding DNA: TGTGCCGCCGGGACAGGGGAGGACACTGAAGCTTTCTTT. The full variable domain, rest sourced from reference TRBV28 and TRBJ1-1, is DVKVTQSSRYLVKRTGEKVFLECVQDMDHENMFWYRQDPGLGLRLIYFSYDVKMKEKGDIPEGYSVSREKKERFSLILESASTNQTSMYLCAAGTGEDTEAFFGQGTRLTVV.

In this sample, this clone turned up a few times. The CDR3 spells CASSQDTGGGTDTQYF. DNA of the CDR3: TGTGCCAGCAGCCAAGATACGGGGGGAGGTACAGATACGCAGTATTTT. The J gene is TRBJ2-3, the V gene TRBV4-2; 7 nucleotides align to TRBD2. V shed 0 bases and J 3 bases; nucleotides not matched to a gene: 6. The CDR3 extends over 16 amino acids. CDR1 LGHNA and CDR2 YNFKEQ come from the germline V gene.

V usage is TRBV7-9 and J usage is TRBJ1-5, with D tentatively TRBD1 (5 bases). V dropped 1 base and J dropped 0 bases, with 7 bases sitting between them. Germline V gene data show CDR1 as SEHNR and CDR2 as FQNEAQ (reference sequence). This CDR3 contains 15 residues. CDR3 protein: CASSLGGASNQPQHF. DNA for the CDR3: TGTGCCAGCAGCTTAGGCGGGGCTAGCAATCAGCCCCAGCATTTT.

The chain joins TRBV6-5 to TRBJ2-5, with 8 bases lining up with TRBD1. There are 15 residues in the CDR3. V shed 0 bases and J 5 bases; nucleotides not matched to a gene: 5. The V gene's germline CDR1 is MNHEY and CDR2 SVGAGI. CDR3: CASSYSGQGGETQYF. In DNA form, the CDR3 reads TGTGCCAGCAGTTACTCTGGACAGGGTGGGGAGACCCAGTACTTC.

As DNA, the CDR3 is TGTGCCAGCTCACCAAGGGTAGCGCCCACAGATACGCAGTATTTT. This sequence encodes CASSPRVAPTDTQYF. V gene TRBV18 combines with J gene TRBJ2-3; possibly TRBD2 for D (5 bases). Between the trimmed V and J ends, which lost 2 bases and 2 bases, there was a span of 11 bases. The germline gives CDR1 KGHSH, CDR2 LQKENI. CDR3 size: 15 residues.

The chain employs TRBV20-1 and TRBJ2-1, with unresolved D. V was cut by 6 bases and J by 8 bases, with 11 bases left in between. The CDR3 is 11 residues long. Germline CDR1 DFQATT, CDR2 SNEGSKA (reference sequence). The DNA for the CDR3 is TGCAGTGCAACAGTGTCTCATGAGCAGTTCTTC. This sequence encodes CSATVSHEQFF.

This clone was detected a few times. The chain couples TRBV30 to TRBJ1-1; D gene ambiguous. V was clipped by 8 bases and J by 7 bases, with 11 bases between them. Germline values: CDR1 GTSNPN, CDR2 SVGIG (reference sequence). The CDR3 is 10 residues long. The CDR3 loop is CAGNRGEAFF. CDR3 DNA: TGTGCCGGAAATCGGGGTGAAGCTTTCTTT.